Listed below are T cell receptor beta chains from one sample, sequenced in a study of blood T cell repertoires in COVID-19. Here immunoSEQ multiplex PCR was the method, and the copy in TCRdb shows in-frame clones only, minus some. The sample holds approximately 70,000 clones; approximately 82% are singletons and the top ten take over 7.5%. The sequenced sample was peripheral blood. The origin of the receptors is a woman of 80 years or more with acute or convalescent COVID-19. The CDR3 runs from the conserved cysteine through the conserved F or W. Fields, in order: V gene, clone size, J gene, D gene, CDR3 DNA, CDR3 protein. The D gene is left open where the match is weak. The size entry is marked missing in some rows and otherwise reads once, few, many or a size class.

V gene: TRBV18; clone size: NA; J gene: TRBJ1-6; D gene: NA; CDR3 DNA: TGTGCCAGCTCAGCCACTCCGGGGAATAATTCACCCCTCCACTTT; CDR3 protein: CASSATPGNNSPLHF
V gene: TRBV6-6; clone size: NA; J gene: TRBJ1-5; D gene: NA; CDR3 DNA: TGTGCCAGCAGCAAGAAAGGACAGACTCTAAATCAGCCCCAGCATTTT; CDR3 protein: CASSKKGQTLNQPQHF
V gene: TRBV6-5; clone size: NA; J gene: TRBJ1-1; D gene: NA; CDR3 DNA: TGTGCCAGCAGGATGGCGGGGGGCCGGACTGAAGCTTTCTTT; CDR3 protein: CASRMAGGRTEAFF
V gene: TRBV3-1/TRBV3-2; clone size: NA; J gene: TRBJ1-1; D gene: NA; CDR3 DNA: TGTGCCAGCAGCCAAGGTAGCTGGATGAACACTGAAGCTTTCTTT; CDR3 protein: CASSQGSWMNTEAFF
V gene: TRBV6-6; clone size: NA; J gene: TRBJ2-5; D gene: NA; CDR3 DNA: TGTGCCAGCAGTTACGAGGCGTGGGAGACCCAGTACTTC; CDR3 protein: CASSYEAWETQYF
V gene: TRBV29-1; clone size: NA; J gene: TRBJ2-4; D gene: NA; CDR3 DNA: TGCAGCGTTGGAGACAGGACAAAAGGGAACATTCAGTACTTC; CDR3 protein: CSVGDRTKGNIQYF
V gene: TRBV2; clone size: NA; J gene: TRBJ1-1; D gene: NA; CDR3 DNA: TGTGCCAGCAGTTTGACGCGGGGGGGAAGCACTGAAGCTTTCTTT; CDR3 protein: CASSLTRGGSTEAFF
V gene: TRBV3-1/TRBV3-2; clone size: NA; J gene: TRBJ1-1; D gene: TRBD1; CDR3 DNA: TGTGCCAGCAGCTTGGCGGACAGGGCCACTGAAGCTTTCTTT; CDR3 protein: CASSLADRATEAFF
V gene: TRBV4-2; clone size: few; J gene: TRBJ1-1; D gene: TRBD1; CDR3 DNA: TGTGCCAGCAGCCAAGTGGGACAGGGAGGATCGATGAACACTGAAGCTTTCTTT; CDR3 protein: CASSQVGQGGSMNTEAFF
V gene: TRBV5-8; clone size: NA; J gene: TRBJ2-5; D gene: TRBD1; CDR3 DNA: TGTGCCAGCAGGCCGGGACAGGGGATCCCCCAAGAGACCCAGTACTTC; CDR3 protein: CASRPGQGIPQETQYF
V gene: TRBV12-3/TRBV12-4; clone size: NA; J gene: TRBJ1-1; D gene: TRBD1; CDR3 DNA: TGTGCCAGCAGTCCCACCGGGACAGGGAAAGCTTTCTTT; CDR3 protein: CASSPTGTGKAFF
V gene: TRBV19; clone size: NA; J gene: TRBJ1-1; D gene: NA; CDR3 DNA: TGTGCCAGTAGTATAGATTCCGCCGGAAGATCCCGGGGATTCTTT; CDR3 protein: CASSIDSAGRSRGFF
V gene: TRBV7-2; clone size: NA; J gene: TRBJ1-6; D gene: NA; CDR3 DNA: TGTGCCAGCAGCCAACAGGGTTATTCACCCCTCCACTTT; CDR3 protein: CASSQQGYSPLHF
V gene: TRBV6-2/TRBV6-3; clone size: NA; J gene: TRBJ1-1; D gene: NA; CDR3 DNA: TGTGCCAGCAGCCTGACCTCGGGAACGAACACTGAAGCTTTCTTT; CDR3 protein: CASSLTSGTNTEAFF
V gene: TRBV6-5; clone size: NA; J gene: TRBJ2-2; D gene: TRBD1; CDR3 DNA: TGTGCCAGCAGTTACGCGACAGGGGCTGGCCCCGGGGAGCTGTTTTTT; CDR3 protein: CASSYATGAGPGELFF
V gene: TRBV5-6; clone size: once; J gene: TRBJ1-1; D gene: NA; CDR3 DNA: TGTGCCAGCAGCTTTGAGACAGATGAAGCTTTCTTT; CDR3 protein: CASSFETDEAFF
V gene: TRBV29-1; clone size: NA; J gene: TRBJ2-7; D gene: TRBD1; CDR3 DNA: TGCAGCGCGGGGACAGGGGCCTCCTACGAGCAGTACTTC; CDR3 protein: CSAGTGASYEQYF
V gene: TRBV3-1/TRBV3-2; clone size: once; J gene: TRBJ2-5; D gene: NA; CDR3 DNA: TGTGCCAGCAGCCGTGGGACTTGGGAGACCCAGTACTTC; CDR3 protein: CASSRGTWETQYF
V gene: TRBV5-4; clone size: NA; J gene: TRBJ1-6; D gene: NA; CDR3 DNA: TGTGCCAGCAACTCTGGTGGTAGCTCCTATAATTCACCCCTCCACTTT; CDR3 protein: CASNSGGSSYNSPLHF
V gene: TRBV5-1; clone size: NA; J gene: TRBJ1-2; D gene: TRBD1; CDR3 DNA: TGCGCCAGCAGCACGACAGGGTATGGCTACACCTTC; CDR3 protein: CASSTTGYGYTF
V gene: TRBV5-6; clone size: NA; J gene: TRBJ1-2; D gene: NA; CDR3 DNA: TGTGCCAGCACCACTAGGGCGGGGGCGTTGAATGGCTACACCTTC; CDR3 protein: CASTTRAGALNGYTF
V gene: TRBV3-1/TRBV3-2; clone size: NA; J gene: TRBJ1-4; D gene: NA; CDR3 DNA: TGTGCCAGCAGCAATGGAGGTGGAAAACTGTTTTTT; CDR3 protein: CASSNGGGKLFF